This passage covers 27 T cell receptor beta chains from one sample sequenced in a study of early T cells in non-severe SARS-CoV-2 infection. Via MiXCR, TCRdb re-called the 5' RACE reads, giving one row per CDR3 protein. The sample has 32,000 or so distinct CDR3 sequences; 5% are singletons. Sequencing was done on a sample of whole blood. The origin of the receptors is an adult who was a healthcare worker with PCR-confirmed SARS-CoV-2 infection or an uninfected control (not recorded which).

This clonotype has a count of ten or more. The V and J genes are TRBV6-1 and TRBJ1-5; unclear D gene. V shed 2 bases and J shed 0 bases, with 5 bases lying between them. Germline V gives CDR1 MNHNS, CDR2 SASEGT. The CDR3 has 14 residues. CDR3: CASSESNSNQPQHF. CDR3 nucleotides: TGTGCCAGCAGTGAAAGTAATAGCAATCAGCCCCAGCATTTT.

The CDR3 DNA reads as TGCGCCAGCAGCCAACCAACGGGGCCCAACACAGATACGCAGTATTTT. Protein: CASSQPTGPNTDTQYF. The genes are TRBV4-1 and TRBJ2-3, with D tentatively TRBD1 or TRBD2 (5 bases each). The CDR3 consists of 16 residues. Trimming pared 2 bases from V and 2 bases from J, leaving 14 bases between. Germline V gene sequence: CDR1 MGHRA, CDR2 YSYEKL.

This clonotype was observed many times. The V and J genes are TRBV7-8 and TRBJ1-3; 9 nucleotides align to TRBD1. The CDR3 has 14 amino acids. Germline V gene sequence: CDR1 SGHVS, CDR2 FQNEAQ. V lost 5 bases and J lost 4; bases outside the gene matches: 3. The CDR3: CASSGDRAGNTIYF. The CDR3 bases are TGTGCCAGCAGCGGGGACAGGGCGGGAAACACCATATATTTT.

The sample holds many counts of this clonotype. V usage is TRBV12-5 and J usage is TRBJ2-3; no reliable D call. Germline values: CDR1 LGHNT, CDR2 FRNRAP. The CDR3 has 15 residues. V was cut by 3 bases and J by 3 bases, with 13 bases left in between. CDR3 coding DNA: TGTGCTAGTGGTTTCTTCAGTGGCTTGACAGATACGCAGTATTTT. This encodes CASGFFSGLTDTQYF.

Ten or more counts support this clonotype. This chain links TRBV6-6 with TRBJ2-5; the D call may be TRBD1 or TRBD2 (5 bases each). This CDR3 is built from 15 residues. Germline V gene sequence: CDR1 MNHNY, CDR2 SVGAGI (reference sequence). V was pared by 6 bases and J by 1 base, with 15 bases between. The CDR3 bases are TGTGCCAGCAGCCGAACTGCCGGGACCCAAGAGACCCAGTACTTC. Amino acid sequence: CASSRTAGTQETQYF.

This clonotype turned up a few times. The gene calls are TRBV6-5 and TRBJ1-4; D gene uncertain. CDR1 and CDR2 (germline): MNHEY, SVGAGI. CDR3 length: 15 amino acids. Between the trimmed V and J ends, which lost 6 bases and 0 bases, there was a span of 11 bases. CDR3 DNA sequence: TGTGCCAGCAGACCCAACACCGCAACTAATGAAAAACTGTTTTTT. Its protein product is CASRPNTATNEKLFF.

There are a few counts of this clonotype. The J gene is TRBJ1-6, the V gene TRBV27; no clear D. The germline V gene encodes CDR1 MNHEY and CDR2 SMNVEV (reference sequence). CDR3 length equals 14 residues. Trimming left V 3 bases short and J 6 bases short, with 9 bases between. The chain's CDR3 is CASSLQAINSPLHF. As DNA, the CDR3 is TGTGCCAGCAGTTTGCAAGCAATTAATTCACCCCTCCACTTT.

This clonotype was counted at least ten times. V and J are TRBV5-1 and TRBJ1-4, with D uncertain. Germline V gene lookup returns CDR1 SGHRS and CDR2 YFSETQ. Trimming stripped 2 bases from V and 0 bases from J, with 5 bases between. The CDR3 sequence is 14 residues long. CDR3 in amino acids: CASSFTATNEKLFF. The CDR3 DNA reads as TGCGCCAGCAGCTTCACTGCAACTAATGAAAAACTGTTTTTT.

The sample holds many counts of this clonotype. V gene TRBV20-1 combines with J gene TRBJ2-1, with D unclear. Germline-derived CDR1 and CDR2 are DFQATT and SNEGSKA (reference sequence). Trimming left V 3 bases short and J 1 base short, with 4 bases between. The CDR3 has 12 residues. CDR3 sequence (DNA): TGCAGTGCTAGGCGTTCCTACAATGAGCAGTTCTTC. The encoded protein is CSARRSYNEQFF.

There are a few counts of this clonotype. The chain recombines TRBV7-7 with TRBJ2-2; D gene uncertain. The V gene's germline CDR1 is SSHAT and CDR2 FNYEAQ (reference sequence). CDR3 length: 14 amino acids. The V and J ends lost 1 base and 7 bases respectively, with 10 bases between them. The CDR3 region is CASSLVEGIGELFF. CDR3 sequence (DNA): TGTGCCAGCAGCTTAGTTGAAGGCATCGGGGAGCTGTTTTTT.

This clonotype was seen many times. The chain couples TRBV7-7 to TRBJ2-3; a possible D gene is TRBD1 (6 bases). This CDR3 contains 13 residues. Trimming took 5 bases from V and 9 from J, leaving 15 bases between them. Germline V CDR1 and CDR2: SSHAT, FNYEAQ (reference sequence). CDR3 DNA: TGTGCCAGCAGCCCGGGACAAATTGCGACGCAGTATTTT. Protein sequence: CASSPGQIATQYF.

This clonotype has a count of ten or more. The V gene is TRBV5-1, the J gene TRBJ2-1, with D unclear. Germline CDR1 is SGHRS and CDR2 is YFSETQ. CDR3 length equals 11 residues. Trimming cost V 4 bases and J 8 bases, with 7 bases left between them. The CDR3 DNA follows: TGCGCCAGCAGCCTGTTTCATGAGCAGTTCTTC. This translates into CASSLFHEQFF.

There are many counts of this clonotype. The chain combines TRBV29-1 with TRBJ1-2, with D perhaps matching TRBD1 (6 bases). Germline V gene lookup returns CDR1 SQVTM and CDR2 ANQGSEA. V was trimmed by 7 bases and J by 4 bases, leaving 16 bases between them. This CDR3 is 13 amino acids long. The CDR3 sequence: CSAKDRAGYGYTF. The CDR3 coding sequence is TGCAGCGCCAAGGACAGAGCGGGCTATGGCTACACCTTC.

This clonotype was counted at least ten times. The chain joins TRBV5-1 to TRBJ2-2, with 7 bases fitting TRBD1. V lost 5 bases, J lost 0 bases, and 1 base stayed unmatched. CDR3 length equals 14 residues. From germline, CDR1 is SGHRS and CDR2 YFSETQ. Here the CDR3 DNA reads TGCGCCAGCAGTGACAGGGCGAACACCGGGGAGCTGTTTTTT. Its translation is CASSDRANTGELFF.

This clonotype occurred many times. The CDR3 sequence is CASSPNVGNYGYTF. The CDR3 nucleotides are TGTGCCAGCAGCCCGAACGTGGGCAACTATGGCTACACCTTC. The rearrangement joins TRBV7-8 to TRBJ1-2; no reliable D call. The length of the CDR3 is 14 residues. V lost 5 bases, J lost 2 bases, and 12 bases lay in between. Germline-derived CDR1 and CDR2 are SGHVS and FQNEAQ.

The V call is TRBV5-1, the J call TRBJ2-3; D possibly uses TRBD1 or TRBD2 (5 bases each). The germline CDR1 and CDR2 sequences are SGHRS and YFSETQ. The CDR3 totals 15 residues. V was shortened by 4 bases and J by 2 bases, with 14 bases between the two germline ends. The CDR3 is CASSVVGVPTDTQYF. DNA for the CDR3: TGCGCCAGCAGCGTTGTGGGGGTCCCCACAGATACGCAGTATTTT.

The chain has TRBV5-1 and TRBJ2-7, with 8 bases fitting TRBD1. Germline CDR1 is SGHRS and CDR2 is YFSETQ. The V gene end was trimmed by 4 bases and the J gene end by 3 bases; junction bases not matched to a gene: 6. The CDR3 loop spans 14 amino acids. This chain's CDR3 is CASSMDREVYEQYF. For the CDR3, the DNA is TGCGCCAGCAGCATGGACAGGGAAGTCTACGAGCAGTACTTC.

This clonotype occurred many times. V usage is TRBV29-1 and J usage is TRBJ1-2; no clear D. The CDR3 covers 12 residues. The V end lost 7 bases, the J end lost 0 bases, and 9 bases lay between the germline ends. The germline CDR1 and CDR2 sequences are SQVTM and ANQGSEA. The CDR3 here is CSGTSANYGYTF. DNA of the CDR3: TGCAGCGGAACATCAGCTAACTATGGCTACACCTTC. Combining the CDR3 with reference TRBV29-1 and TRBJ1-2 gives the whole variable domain SAVISQKPSRDICQRGTSLTIQCQVDSQVTMMFWYRQQPGQSLTLIATANQGSEATYESGFVIDKFPISRPNLTFSTLTVSNMSPEDSSIYLCSGTSANYGYTFGSGTRLTVV.

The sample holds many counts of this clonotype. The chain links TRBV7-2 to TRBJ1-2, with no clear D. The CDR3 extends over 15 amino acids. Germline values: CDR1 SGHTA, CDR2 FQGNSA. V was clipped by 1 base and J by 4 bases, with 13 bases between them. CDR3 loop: CASSLDGQALYGYTF. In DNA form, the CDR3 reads TGTGCCAGCAGCTTAGACGGCCAGGCCCTCTATGGCTACACCTTC.

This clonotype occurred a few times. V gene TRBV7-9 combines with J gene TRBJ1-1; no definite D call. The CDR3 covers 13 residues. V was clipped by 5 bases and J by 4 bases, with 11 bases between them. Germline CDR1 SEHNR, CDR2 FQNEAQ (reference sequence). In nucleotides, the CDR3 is TGTGCCAGCAGCCAACGGAGCGGCACTGAAGCTTTCTTT. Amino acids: CASSQRSGTEAFF.

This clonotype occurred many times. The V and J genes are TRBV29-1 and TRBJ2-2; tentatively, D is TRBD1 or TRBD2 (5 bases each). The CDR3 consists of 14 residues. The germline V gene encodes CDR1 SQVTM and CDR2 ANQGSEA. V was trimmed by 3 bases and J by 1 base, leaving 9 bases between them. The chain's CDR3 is CSVDRDGNTGELFF. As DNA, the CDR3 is TGCAGCGTTGACAGGGACGGGAACACCGGGGAGCTGTTTTTT.

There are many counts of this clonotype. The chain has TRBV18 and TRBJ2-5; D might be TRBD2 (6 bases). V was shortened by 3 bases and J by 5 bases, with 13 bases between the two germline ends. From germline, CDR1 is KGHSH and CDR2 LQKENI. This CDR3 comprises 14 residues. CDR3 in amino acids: CASSPEAGRETQYF. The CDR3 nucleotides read TGTGCCAGCTCACCGGAAGCGGGCCGCGAGACCCAGTACTTC.

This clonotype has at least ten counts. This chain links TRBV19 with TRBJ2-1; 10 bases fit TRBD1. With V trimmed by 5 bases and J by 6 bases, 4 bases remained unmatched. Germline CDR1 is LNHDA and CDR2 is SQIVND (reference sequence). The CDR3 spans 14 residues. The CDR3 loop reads CASSGQGGPNEQFF. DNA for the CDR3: TGTGCCAGTAGTGGACAGGGGGGCCCCAATGAGCAGTTCTTC.

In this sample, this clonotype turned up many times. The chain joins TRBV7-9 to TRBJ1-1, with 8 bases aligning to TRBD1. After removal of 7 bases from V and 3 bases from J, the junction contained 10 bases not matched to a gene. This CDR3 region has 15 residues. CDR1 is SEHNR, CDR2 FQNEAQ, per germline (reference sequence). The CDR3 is CASIYSDRGDTEAFF. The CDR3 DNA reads TGTGCCAGCATCTACTCCGACAGGGGAGACACTGAAGCTTTCTTT.

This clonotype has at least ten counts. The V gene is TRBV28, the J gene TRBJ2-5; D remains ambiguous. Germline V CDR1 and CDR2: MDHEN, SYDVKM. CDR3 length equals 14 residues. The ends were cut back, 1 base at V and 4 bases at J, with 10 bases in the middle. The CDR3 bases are TGTGCCAGCAGTTTATCACTTCCCTCAGAGACCCAGTACTTC. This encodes CASSLSLPSETQYF. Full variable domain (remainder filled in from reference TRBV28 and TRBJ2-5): DVKVTQSSRYLVKRTGEKVFLECVQDMDHENMFWYRQDPGLGLRLIYFSYDVKMKEKGDIPEGYSVSREKKERFSLILESASTNQTSMYLCASSLSLPSETQYFGPGTRLLVL.

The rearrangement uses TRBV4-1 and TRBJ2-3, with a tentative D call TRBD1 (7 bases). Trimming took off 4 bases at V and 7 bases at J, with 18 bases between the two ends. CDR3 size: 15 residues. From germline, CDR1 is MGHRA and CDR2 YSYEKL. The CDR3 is CASSLQTGSGHTQYF. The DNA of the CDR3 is TGCGCCAGCAGCCTTCAGACAGGGAGCGGGCATACGCAGTATTTT.

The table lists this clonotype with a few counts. CDR3 DNA: TGTGCCAGCAGTGGGCGGGGACTAGCGGGGGATAAGTACGAGCAGTACTTC. This encodes CASSGRGLAGDKYEQYF. The chain employs TRBV25-1 and TRBJ2-7; 14 bases align to TRBD2. The trim removed 4 bases at V and 4 bases at J, leaving 9 bases unmatched. The CDR3 has 17 residues. CDR1 and CDR2 from the germline V gene are MGHDK and SYGVNS.